This is a list of T cell receptor beta chains from one sample in a study of blood T cells in healthy people across ages. TCRdb ran MiXCR on the 5' RACE reads and lists one entry per CDR3 protein. The repertoire holds 650,000 to 950,000 distinct CDR3 sequences, with around two fifths as singletons. Sequencing was done on a sample of blood. The receptors derive from a man aged 55-75 years in good health. Both conserved end residues are part of each CDR3. The D gene is left open where the match is weak. Rows give clone size only sometimes, using once, few, many, or a class for an expanded clone.

>NA|NA|TRBV7-9|TRBJ2-5
CASRGGRRQETQYF
TGTGCCAGCAGGGGCGGACGTCGGCAAGAGACCCAGTACTTC
>NA|NA|TRBV2|TRBJ2-1
CASSSPTRGSYNEQFF
TGTGCCAGCAGCTCACCGACTAGGGGCTCCTACAATGAGCAGTTCTTC
>few|NA|TRBV9|TRBJ1-2
CASSVAYRGEGYTF
TGTGCCAGCAGCGTAGCTTACCGGGGCGAAGGCTACACCTTC
>NA|NA|TRBV10-3|TRBJ2-6
CAVQGVSGANVLTF
TGTGCCGTCCAAGGGGTCTCTGGGGCCAACGTCCTGACTTTC
>once|NA|TRBV20-1|TRBJ1-1
CSAPLFLNTEAFF
TGCAGTGCTCCCCTATTTTTGAACACTGAAGCTTTCTTT
>NA|TRBD1|TRBV6-6|TRBJ2-5
CASGQETYNEQYF
TGTGCCAGCGGACAGGAGACCTACAATGAGCAGTACTTC
>few|NA|TRBV4-1|TRBJ2-5
CASSRETGGRTQYF
TGCGCCAGCAGCCGAGAGACAGGTGGGCGGACCCAGTACTTC
>few|TRBD2|TRBV4-1|TRBJ2-5
CASSQDTTSVPQETQYF
TGCGCCAGCAGCCAAGATACGACTAGCGTTCCCCAAGAGACCCAGTACTTC
>NA|TRBD1|TRBV5-1|TRBJ2-5
CASSPGTGYMETQYF
TGCGCCAGCAGCCCGGGGACAGGGTACATGGAGACCCAGTACTTC
>once|NA|TRBV30|TRBJ1-5
CAWTGPRNQPQHF
TGTGCCTGGACTGGACCCCGCAATCAGCCCCAGCATTTT
>few|TRBD2|TRBV7-2|TRBJ2-3
CASSLAAGGSTDTQYF
TGTGCCAGCAGCTTAGCGGCGGGGGGGAGCACAGATACGCAGTATTTT
>NA|TRBD1|TRBV7-2|TRBJ2-4
CASSLAMGQVLAKNIQYF
TGTGCCAGCAGCTTAGCGATGGGACAGGTACTAGCCAAAAACATTCAGTACTTC
>few|TRBD1|TRBV6-5|TRBJ2-7
CASKVLTGAYEQYF
TGTGCCAGCAAAGTTCTGACAGGGGCCTACGAGCAGTACTTC
>few|TRBD2|TRBV12-3/TRBV12-4|TRBJ2-1
CASSFGGGASEQFF
TGTGCCAGCAGTTTTGGCGGGGGGGCCAGTGAGCAGTTCTTC
>NA|NA|TRBV6-2/TRBV6-3|TRBJ1-2
CATTGTSHYGYTF
TGTGCCACCACCGGGACATCCCACTATGGCTACACCTTC
>few|TRBD1|TRBV18|TRBJ1-2
CASSPPTIRQGRNGYTF
TGTGCCAGCTCACCCCCAACGATTCGACAGGGGCGGAATGGCTACACCTTC
>NA|TRBD2|TRBV5-6|TRBJ2-7
CASSSRILAGQIYEQYF
TGTGCCAGCAGCTCGAGGATCCTAGCGGGGCAGATCTACGAGCAGTACTTC
>NA|NA|TRBV5-1|TRBJ2-7
CASSLEAGNSYEQYF
TGCGCCAGCAGCTTGGAGGCAGGGAACTCCTACGAGCAGTACTTC
>few|NA|TRBV6-5|TRBJ1-2
CASSYETGPTYGYTF
TGTGCCAGCAGTTACGAAACAGGGCCGACCTATGGCTACACCTTC
>few|NA|TRBV29-1|TRBJ2-7
CSVAEGAYEQYF
TGCAGCGTTGCGGAGGGAGCCTACGAGCAGTACTTC
>NA|TRBD2|TRBV4-3|TRBJ2-7
CASSQDGGGAYEQYF
TGCGCCAGCAGCCAAGATGGCGGGGGGGCCTACGAGCAGTACTTC
>NA|TRBD2|TRBV15|TRBJ2-3
CATSNPLAGTTDTQYF
TGTGCCACCAGCAATCCCCTAGCGGGGACCACAGATACGCAGTATTTT
>NA|NA|TRBV12-3/TRBV12-4|TRBJ2-7
CASSPGLQNYEQYF
TGTGCCAGCAGTCCGGGACTCCAAAACTACGAGCAGTACTTC
>few|NA|TRBV7-2|TRBJ2-5
CASSFNRVETQYF
TGTGCCAGCAGCTTTAACAGGGTAGAGACCCAGTACTTC
>NA|NA|TRBV25-1|TRBJ1-1
CASSRSLGDTEAFF
TGTGCCAGCAGTCGCAGTCTTGGGGACACTGAAGCTTTCTTT